This TCR beta chain stems from a study of OX40 agonist ivuxolimab in advanced cancers. Study context: It was permissible to have had prior anti-PD-1, anti-PD-L1 or anti-CTLA-4 therapy, and more than 30% had some.

The data were produced by immunoSEQ multiplex PCR, yet TCRdb's version contains in-frame clones alone and is incomplete. The sample consists of about 13,000 clones, 75% to 90% of them appearing once. V was clipped by 2 bases and J by 2 bases, with 18 bases between them. The CDR3 is 17 residues long. Looked up from germline, CDR1 is SNHLY and CDR2 is FYNNEI. The chain joins TRBV2 to TRBJ1-1, with D possibly TRBD1 on 5 matching bases. This specimen was CD4+ or CD8+ T cells sorted from blood, taken in a trial of the OX40 agonist ivuxolimab. The receptor comes from an adult with an advanced solid tumor such as melanoma, head and neck, liver or kidney cancer. This CDR3 is CASSEKGPYRRNTEAFF. The CDR3 region has the DNA TGTGCCAGCAGTGAAAAGGGGCCCTATCGAAGAAACACTGAAGCTTTCTTT.